The subject of this entry is one T cell receptor (beta chain). The data are from a study of blood T cell repertoires in COVID-19. Study as a whole: Samples of COVID-19 (acute and convalescent) were obtained from the United States, Italy and Spain. PBMCs, B-cell-depleted T cells, or T cells were the source of the cDNA or gDNA that made up the material.

In the original workflow: Using reference gene primer amplification, nucleated cell counts were estimated. The data were produced by immunoSEQ multiplex PCR, yet TCRdb's version contains in-frame clones alone and is incomplete. Clone size and the V and J calls come from that table; the DNA yielded D and trimming. The table records tens of thousands of clones, 75% to 80% of them present only once. Germline CDR1 KGHSY, CDR2 FQNENV. The CDR3 contains 19 residues. The trim removed 0 bases at V and 2 bases at J, leaving 11 bases unmatched. The rearrangement joins TRBV16 to TRBJ2-4, with 9 bases matching TRBD2. The sequenced material came from peripheral blood. The receptor's source is a man aged 45-65 years with active or convalescent COVID-19. CDR3: CASSQSSGSAWVSKNIQYF. The DNA for the CDR3 is TGTGCCAGCAGCCAATCTAGCGGGAGTGCTTGGGTGTCCAAAAACATTCAGTACTTC.